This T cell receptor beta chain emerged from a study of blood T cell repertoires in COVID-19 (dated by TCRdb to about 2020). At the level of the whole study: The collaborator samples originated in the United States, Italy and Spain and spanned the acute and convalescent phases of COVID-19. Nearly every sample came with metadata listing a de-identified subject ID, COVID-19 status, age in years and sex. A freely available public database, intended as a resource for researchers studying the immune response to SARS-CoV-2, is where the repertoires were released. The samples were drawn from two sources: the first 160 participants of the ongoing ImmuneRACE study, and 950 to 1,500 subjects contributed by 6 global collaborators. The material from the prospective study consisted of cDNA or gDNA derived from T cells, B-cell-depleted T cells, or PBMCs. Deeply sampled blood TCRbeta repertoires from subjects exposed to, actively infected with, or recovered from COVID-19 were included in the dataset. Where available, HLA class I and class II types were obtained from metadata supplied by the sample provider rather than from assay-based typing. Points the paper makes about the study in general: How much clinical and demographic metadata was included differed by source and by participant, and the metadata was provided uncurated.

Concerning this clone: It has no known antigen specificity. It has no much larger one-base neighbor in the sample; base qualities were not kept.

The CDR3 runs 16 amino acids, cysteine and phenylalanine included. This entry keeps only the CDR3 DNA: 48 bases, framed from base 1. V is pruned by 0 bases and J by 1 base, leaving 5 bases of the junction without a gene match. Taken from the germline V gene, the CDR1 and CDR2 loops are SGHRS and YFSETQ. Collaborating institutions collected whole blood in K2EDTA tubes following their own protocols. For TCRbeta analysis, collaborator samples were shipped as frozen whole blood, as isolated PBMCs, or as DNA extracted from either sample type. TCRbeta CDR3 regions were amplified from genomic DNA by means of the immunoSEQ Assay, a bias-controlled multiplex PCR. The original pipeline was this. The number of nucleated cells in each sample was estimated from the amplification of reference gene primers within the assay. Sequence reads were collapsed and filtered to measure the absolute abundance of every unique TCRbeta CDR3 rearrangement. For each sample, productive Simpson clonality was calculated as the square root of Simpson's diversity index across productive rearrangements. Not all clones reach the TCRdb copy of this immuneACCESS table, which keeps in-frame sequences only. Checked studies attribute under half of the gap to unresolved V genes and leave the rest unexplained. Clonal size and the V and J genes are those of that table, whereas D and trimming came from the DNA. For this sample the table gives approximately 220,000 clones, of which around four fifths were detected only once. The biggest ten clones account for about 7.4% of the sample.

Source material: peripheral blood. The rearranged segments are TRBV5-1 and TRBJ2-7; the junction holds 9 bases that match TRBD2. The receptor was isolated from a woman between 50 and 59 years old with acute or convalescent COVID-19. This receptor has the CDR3 CASSLETSGRSYEQYF. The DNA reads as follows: TGCGCCAGCAGCTTGGAAACTAGCGGGCGATCCTACGAGCAGTACTTC.